These 7 T cell receptor beta chains came from one sample sequenced in a study of cytotoxic CD8 clonotypes in ibrutinib-treated CLL. Profiling relied on immunoSEQ multiplex PCR, and the TCRdb table lists in-frame clones only, not all of them. The repertoire holds some 150,000 clones, approximately 80% seen once, with around 5% in the top ten. Sequenced here: PBMCs, sampled after 24 months of ibrutinib treatment. The receptors here all came from a human donor with chronic lymphocytic leukemia.

This chain links TRBV20-1 with TRBJ2-7; D is undetermined. CDR3 size: 11 residues. Trimming shortened V by 1 base and J by 4 bases, and 5 bases separated the two germline ends. Germline lookup yields CDR1 DFQATT and CDR2 SNEGSKA (reference sequence). The chain's CDR3 is CSARGVYEQYF. CDR3 coding DNA: TGCAGTGCTAGAGGGGTTTACGAGCAGTACTTC.

The chain links TRBV19 to TRBJ1-6; D not certain. CDR3 length: 14 residues. The germline V and J ends were trimmed by 7 bases and 0 bases, with 7 bases remaining between them. CDR1 is LNHDA and CDR2 is SQIVND in the germline V gene (reference sequence). CDR3 coding DNA: TGTGCCAGTACCCAGAGCTCCTATAATTCACCCCTCCACTTT. Translating gives CASTQSSYNSPLHF.

The table lists this clone with a count of one. CDR3 sequence (DNA): TGTGCCAGCAGCCAGGGGAAGTCACCCCTCCACTTT. Translation: CASSQGKSPLHF. The rearrangement links TRBV7-9 to TRBJ1-6; D perhaps matches TRBD1 (6 bases). In germline, CDR1 is SEHNR, CDR2 FQNEAQ (reference sequence). V lost 5 bases and J 10 bases, leaving 9 bases between the germline ends. This CDR3 is built from 12 residues.

The rearrangement links TRBV28 to TRBJ2-2; possibly TRBD1 for D (5 bases). From germline, CDR1 is MDHEN and CDR2 SYDVKM. Trimming shortened V by 3 bases and J by 5 bases, and 10 bases separated the two germline ends. CDR3 size: 14 residues. The CDR3 DNA is TGTGCCAGCAGTTTTCAGGGCTGGACCGGGGAGCTGTTTTTT. It translates to CASSFQGWTGELFF.

This chain joins TRBV18 and TRBJ2-5; D gene uncertain. Germline V gene sequence: CDR1 KGHSH, CDR2 LQKENI. This CDR3 has 14 residues. V lost 0 bases, J lost 4 bases, and 9 bases lay in between. The CDR3 DNA follows: TGTGCCAGCTCACCACCTCTGACAACAGAGACCCAGTACTTC. It is translated as CASSPPLTTETQYF.

This chain joins TRBV7-8 and TRBJ2-1; TRBD2 is a possible D gene (6 bases). The CDR3 loop spans 12 amino acids. V shed 4 bases and J shed 15 bases, with 16 bases lying between them. Germline values: CDR1 SGHVS, CDR2 FQNEAQ. CDR3 amino acids: CASSYRDSWGFF. The CDR3, as DNA: TGTGCCAGCAGCTACCGGGACTCCTGGGGGTTCTTC.

The rearrangement links TRBV2 to TRBJ2-1; 7 bases fit TRBD2. The CDR3 spans 16 residues. CDR1 and CDR2 from the germline V gene are SNHLY and FYNNEI. V was pared by 6 bases and J by 3 bases, with 11 bases of the junction left unmatched. Here the CDR3 reads CASRPPGGPFYNEQFF. CDR3 in DNA: TGTGCCAGCAGACCCCCGGGAGGACCTTTCTACAATGAGCAGTTCTTC.